The 7 T cell receptor beta chains in this list originate from one sample, sequenced in a study of early T cells in non-severe SARS-CoV-2 infection. TCRdb recomputed calls from the 5' RACE reads with MiXCR, one row per CDR3 protein. The sample contains tens of thousands of distinct CDR3 sequences, around 14% of which appear only once. Sample: whole blood. These receptors were obtained from an adult who was a healthcare worker with PCR-confirmed SARS-CoV-2 infection or an uninfected control (not recorded which).

This clonotype was seen a few times. This chain uses TRBV6-1 with TRBJ1-5; D not resolved. The germline gives CDR1 MNHNS, CDR2 SASEGT. V lost 6 bases and J lost 3, with 15 bases in between. CDR3 size: 15 residues. The DNA of the CDR3 is TGTGCCAGCAGCTTGAACGCAGGCGACAATCAGCCCCAGCATTTT. Its protein product is CASSLNAGDNQPQHF.

Only a few counts were recorded for this clonotype. This rearrangement joins TRBV29-1 to TRBJ2-1, with D possibly matching TRBD2 (6 bases). The CDR3 is made up of 14 amino acids. Germline V gene sequence: CDR1 SQVTM, CDR2 ANQGSEA. The V gene lost 4 bases and the J gene lost 3 bases, with 13 bases spanning the gap. CDR3 coding DNA: TGCAGCGTTGGCACCTTAGCGGTCTACAATGAGCAGTTCTTC. Residues: CSVGTLAVYNEQFF.

The V gene is TRBV18, the J gene TRBJ2-7; 7 bases align to TRBD1. The CDR3 length is 15 residues. The J segment lost 3 bases and the V segment lost 3 bases, leaving 8 bases of the junction unmatched. Germline-derived CDR1 and CDR2 are KGHSH and LQKENI. The CDR3 is CASSPVGGAVYEQYF. For the CDR3, the DNA is TGTGCCAGCTCACCGGTAGGGGGCGCGGTCTACGAGCAGTACTTC.

V and J are TRBV29-1 and TRBJ2-3; D might be TRBD1 (7 bases). Germline V gene lookup returns CDR1 SQVTM and CDR2 ANQGSEA. Trimming stripped 6 bases from V and 0 bases from J, with 13 bases between. This CDR3 is 14 amino acids long. CDR3 sequence reads: CSVQGGRSTDTQYF. CDR3 nucleotides: TGCAGCGTGCAGGGGGGAAGGAGCACAGATACGCAGTATTTT.

The chain couples TRBV28 to TRBJ2-7, with TRBD2 matching over 14 bases. Germline V CDR1 and CDR2: MDHEN, SYDVKM. V lost 6 bases to trimming and J lost 2 bases; unmatched junction nucleotides: 6. There are 16 residues in the CDR3. CDR3 protein: CASRRTSGRKTYEQYF. The DNA of the CDR3 is TGTGCCAGCAGAAGGACTAGCGGGAGGAAGACCTACGAGCAGTACTTC.

The rearrangement joins TRBV7-2 to TRBJ2-3; TRBD2 matches at 13 bases. Germline CDR1 and CDR2: SGHTA and FQGNSA. The trim removed 1 base at V and 6 bases at J, leaving 7 bases unmatched. This CDR3 is built from 17 residues. CDR3 region: CASSLGTSGRAKDTQYF. Here the CDR3 DNA reads TGTGCCAGCAGCTTAGGTACTAGCGGGAGGGCCAAGGATACGCAGTATTTT.

The chain joins TRBV6-1 to TRBJ2-1; D uncertain. This CDR3 has 15 amino acids. CDR1 and CDR2 from the germline V gene are MNHNS and SASEGT. The V end lost 2 bases, the J end lost 0 bases, and 8 bases lay between the germline ends. CDR3 region: CASSERSTSYNEQFF. In nucleotides, the CDR3 is TGTGCCAGCAGTGAAAGGAGTACCTCCTACAATGAGCAGTTCTTC.